This T cell receptor (beta chain) came from a study of T cell repertoires in cytomegalovirus infection. One entry per CDR3 protein results from TCRdb running MiXCR on the reads. This sample has under 350,000 distinct CDR3 sequences, with less than 25% found just once. The germline gives CDR1 MNHEY, CDR2 SVGAGI. J lost 0 bases, V lost 5 bases, and 10 bases had no gene match. The CDR3 length is 17 residues. On this clonotype: Its specificity is unknown.

The J gene is TRBJ1-3, the V gene TRBV6-5, with 7 bases identical to TRBD1. Material: cultured PBMCs, obtained from culture after CMV antigen stimulation. The receptor was isolated from a human donor in good health (CMV status not recorded). Some clones in this sample may be carry-over from other donors' samples. In DNA form, the CDR3 reads TGTGCCAGCAGTCGGGCGGGACAGAGATTCTCTGGAAACACCATATATTTT. Translating it yields CASSRAGQRFSGNTIYF.